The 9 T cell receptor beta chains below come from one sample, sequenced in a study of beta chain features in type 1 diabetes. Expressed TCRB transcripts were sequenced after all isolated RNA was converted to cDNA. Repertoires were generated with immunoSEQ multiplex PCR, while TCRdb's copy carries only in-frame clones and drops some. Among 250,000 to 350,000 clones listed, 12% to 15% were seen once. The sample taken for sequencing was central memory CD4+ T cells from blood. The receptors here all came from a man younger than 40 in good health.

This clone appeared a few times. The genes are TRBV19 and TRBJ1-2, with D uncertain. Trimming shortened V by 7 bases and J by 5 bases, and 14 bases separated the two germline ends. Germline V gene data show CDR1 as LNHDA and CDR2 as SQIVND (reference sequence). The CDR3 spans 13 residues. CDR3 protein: CASTPGSTYGYTF. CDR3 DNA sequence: TGTGCCAGTACCCCCGGGTCGACTTATGGCTACACCTTC.

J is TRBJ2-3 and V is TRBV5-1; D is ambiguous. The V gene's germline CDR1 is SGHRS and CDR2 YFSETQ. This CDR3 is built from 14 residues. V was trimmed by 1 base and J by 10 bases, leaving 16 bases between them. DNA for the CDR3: TGCGCCAGCAGCTTGCGTCCGACACCGGATGCGCAGTATTTT. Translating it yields CASSLRPTPDAQYF.

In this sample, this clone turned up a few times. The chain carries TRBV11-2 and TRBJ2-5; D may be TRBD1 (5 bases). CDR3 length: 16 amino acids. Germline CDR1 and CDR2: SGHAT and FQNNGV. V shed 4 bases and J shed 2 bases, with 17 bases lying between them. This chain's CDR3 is CASSSEGRVPQETQYF. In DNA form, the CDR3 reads TGTGCCAGCAGCTCGGAAGGCAGGGTCCCACAAGAGACCCAGTACTTC.

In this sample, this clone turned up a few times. The CDR3 is CASSRLAGAPPQETQYF. CDR3 in DNA: TGCGCCAGCAGCCGACTAGCGGGGGCTCCACCACAAGAGACCCAGTACTTC. The rearrangement joins TRBV4-3 to TRBJ2-5; 12 bases are a match to TRBD2. The CDR3 spans 17 residues. V gave up 4 bases and J gave up 2 bases; unmatched junction bases: 8. Germline V gene lookup returns CDR1 LGHNA and CDR2 YSLEER.

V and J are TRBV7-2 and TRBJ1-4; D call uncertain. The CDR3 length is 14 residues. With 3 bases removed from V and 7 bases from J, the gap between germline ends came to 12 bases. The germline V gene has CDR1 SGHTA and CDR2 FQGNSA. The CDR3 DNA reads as TGTGCCAGCAGCTTTTCGAGAGGAGGTGAAAAACTGTTTTTT. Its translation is CASSFSRGGEKLFF.

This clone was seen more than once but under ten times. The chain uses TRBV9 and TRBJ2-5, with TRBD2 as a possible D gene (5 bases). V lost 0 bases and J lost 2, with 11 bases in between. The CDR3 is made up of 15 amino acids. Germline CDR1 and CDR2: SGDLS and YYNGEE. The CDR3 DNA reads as TGTGCCAGCAGCGTAGAAGCGGCCAGACAAGAGACCCAGTACTTC. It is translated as CASSVEAARQETQYF.

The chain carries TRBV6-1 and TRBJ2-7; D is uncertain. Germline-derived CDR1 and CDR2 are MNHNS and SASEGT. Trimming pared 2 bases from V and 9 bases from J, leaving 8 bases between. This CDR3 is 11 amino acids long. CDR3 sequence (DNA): TGTGCCAGCAGTGAATTGGTTGTGCAGTACGTC. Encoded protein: CASSELVVQYV.

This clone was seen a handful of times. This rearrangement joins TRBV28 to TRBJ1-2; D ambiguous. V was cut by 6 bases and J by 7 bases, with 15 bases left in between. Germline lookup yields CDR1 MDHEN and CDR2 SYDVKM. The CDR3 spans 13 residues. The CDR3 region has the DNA TGTGCCAGCAGAACTTCTAGGGTTCTTGGCTACACCTTC. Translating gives CASRTSRVLGYTF.

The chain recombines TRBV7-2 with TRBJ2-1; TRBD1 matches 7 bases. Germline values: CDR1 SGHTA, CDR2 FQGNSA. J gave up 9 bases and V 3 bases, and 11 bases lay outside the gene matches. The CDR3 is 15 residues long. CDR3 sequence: CASSFSTGTVSEQFF. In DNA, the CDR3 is TGTGCCAGCAGCTTTAGTACCGGGACAGTAAGTGAGCAGTTCTTC.